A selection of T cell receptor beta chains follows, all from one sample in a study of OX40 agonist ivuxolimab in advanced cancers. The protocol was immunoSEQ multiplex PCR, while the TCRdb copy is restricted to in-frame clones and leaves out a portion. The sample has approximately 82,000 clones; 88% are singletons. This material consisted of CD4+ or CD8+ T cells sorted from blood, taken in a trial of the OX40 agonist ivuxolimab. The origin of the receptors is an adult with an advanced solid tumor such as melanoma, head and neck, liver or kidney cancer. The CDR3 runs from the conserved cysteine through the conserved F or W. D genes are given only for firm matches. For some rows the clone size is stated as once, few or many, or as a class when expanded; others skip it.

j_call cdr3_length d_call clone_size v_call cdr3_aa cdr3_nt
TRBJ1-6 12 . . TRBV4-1 CASSQNNSPLHF TGCGCCAGCAGCCAAAATAATTCACCCCTCCACTTT
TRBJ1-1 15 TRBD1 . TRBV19 CASSRGQGAPTEAFF TGTGCCAGTAGTAGGGGGCAGGGGGCTCCCACTGAAGCTTTCTTT
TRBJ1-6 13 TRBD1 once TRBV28 CASYGQGGSPLHF TGTGCCAGCTATGGACAGGGGGGTTCACCCCTCCACTTT
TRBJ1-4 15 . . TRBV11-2 CASSLGGATNEKLFF TGTGCCAGCAGCTTAGGGGGGGCAACTAATGAAAAACTGTTTTTT
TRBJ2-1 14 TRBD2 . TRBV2 CASIKDQSGIEQFF TGTGCCAGCATTAAAGATCAAAGCGGGATTGAGCAGTTCTTC
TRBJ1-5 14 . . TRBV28 CASSFPRSNQPQHF TGTGCCAGCAGTTTCCCAAGGAGTAATCAGCCCCAGCATTTT
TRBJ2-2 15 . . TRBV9 CASSVAGAATGELFF TGTGCCAGCAGCGTAGCGGGAGCGGCCACCGGGGAGCTGTTTTTT
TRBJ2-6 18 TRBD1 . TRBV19 CASSRYRGRSSGANVLTF TGTGCCAGTAGTAGGTACAGGGGACGTAGCTCTGGGGCCAACGTCCTGACTTTC
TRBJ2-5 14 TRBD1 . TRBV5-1 CASRPGTVSETQYF TGCGCCAGCAGGCCCGGGACAGTCTCGGAGACCCAGTACTTC
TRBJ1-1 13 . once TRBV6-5 CASTVSRNTEAFF TGTGCCAGCACCGTTTCCAGGAACACTGAAGCTTTCTTT
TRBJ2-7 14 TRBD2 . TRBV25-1 CASRGGGGSYEQYF TGTGCCAGCCGGGGGGGAGGGGGCTCCTACGAGCAGTACTTC
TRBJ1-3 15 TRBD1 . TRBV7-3 CASSSGQGDRNTIYF TGTGCCAGCAGCTCCGGACAGGGGGATAGAAACACCATATATTTT
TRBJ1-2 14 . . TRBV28 CASSLAPGIYGYTF TGTGCCAGCAGTTTAGCGCCAGGGATCTATGGCTACACCTTC
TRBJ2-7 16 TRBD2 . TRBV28 CASSLPRGGATYEQYF TGTGCCAGCAGTTTACCCCGGGGGGGAGCGACCTACGAGCAGTACTTC
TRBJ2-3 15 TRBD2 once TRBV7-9 CASSLVLAGADTQYF TGTGCCAGCAGCTTAGTGTTAGCGGGAGCAGATACGCAGTATTTT
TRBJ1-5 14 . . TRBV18 CASSPGQTNQPQHF TGTGCCAGCTCACCCGGACAGACCAATCAGCCCCAGCATTTT
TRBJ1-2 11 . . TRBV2 CASSDPYGYTF TGTGCCAGCAGTGACCCCTATGGCTACACCTTC
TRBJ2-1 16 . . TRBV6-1 CASSEVHSSSYNEQFF TGTGCCAGCAGTGAAGTACACTCGAGCTCCTACAATGAGCAGTTCTTC
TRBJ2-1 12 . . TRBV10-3 CAISDPGDEQFF TGTGCCATCAGTGACCCAGGGGATGAGCAGTTCTTC
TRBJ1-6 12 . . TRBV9 CASSYNDSPLHF TGTGCCAGCAGCTACAACGACTCACCCCTCCACTTT
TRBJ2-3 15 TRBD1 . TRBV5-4 CASSPDRTSTDTQYF TGTGCCAGCAGCCCGGACAGGACTAGCACAGATACGCAGTATTTT
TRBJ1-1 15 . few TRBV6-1 CASSAVQGLSTEAFF TGTGCCAGCAGTGCAGTCCAGGGTCTGAGCACTGAAGCTTTCTTT
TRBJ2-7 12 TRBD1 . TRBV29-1 CSGGQGQGEQYF TGCAGCGGTGGACAGGGGCAGGGCGAGCAGTACTTC
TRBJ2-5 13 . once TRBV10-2 CASRLDSRATQYF TGCGCCAGCAGACTGGACAGTCGGGCGACCCAGTACTTC